This T cell receptor (beta chain) was captured by sequencing in a study of shared clonotypes between healthy human individuals. Study in general: Per-donor plates numbered three CD4 naive, three CD4 memory, two CD8 naive and one CD8 memory.

This clone came up once. What it recognizes is unknown. Some clones are missing from TCRdb's copy, which holds only in-frame ones; the method was immunoSEQ multiplex PCR. The sample contains a few hundred thousand clones, 96% of which appear only once. Deletions cut 5 bases from V and 0 bases from J, with 10 bases between. The germline gives CDR1 MDHEN, CDR2 SYDVKM. CDR3 length: 15 amino acids. Study observations and caveats: In a few donors, roughly 5.2% of naive CD4 clonotypes appeared in common.

The V gene is TRBV28, the J gene TRBJ1-4; D is unclear. The receptor was isolated from a man aged 25-45 years in good health. Sequencing was carried out using memory CD8+ T cells sorted from blood. Subset given: CD45RO+ cells pooled with CCR7-negative TemRA cells. The DNA for the CDR3 is TGTGCCAGCAGTCTATTACAGCCAACTAATGAAAAACTGTTTTTT. Its translation: CASSLLQPTNEKLFF.